These 10 T cell receptor beta chains originate from one sample sequenced in a study of shared clonotypes between healthy human individuals. Profiling relied on immunoSEQ multiplex PCR, and the TCRdb table lists in-frame clones only, not all of them. The table lists roughly 1 million clones, about 84% of them singletons. Sequencing was carried out using memory CD4+ T cells from PBMCs. The subset is: CD45RA-negative fraction. Receptors originate from a man younger than 35 in good health. Some clones in this sample may be carry-over from other donors' samples.

This chain uses TRBV11-3 with TRBJ2-7, with TRBD1 identical over 9 bases. The CDR3 spans 15 residues. The V segment lost 4 bases and the J segment 4 bases; nucleotides outside the gene matches: 8. Per the germline V gene, CDR1 is SGHNT and CDR2 is YENEEA. CDR3 residues: CASSYAGTGLYEQYF. The CDR3 DNA reads as TGTGCCAGCAGCTACGCCGGGACAGGGCTTTACGAGCAGTACTTC.

Notes on this clone: Other DNA sequences in the sample encode the same CDR3. This sequence joins TRBV7-2 and TRBJ2-7, with 11 bases matching TRBD2. CDR3 length equals 14 residues. The V gene end was trimmed by 2 bases and the J gene end by 3 bases; junction bases not matched to a gene: 0. The V gene's germline CDR1 is SGHTA and CDR2 FQGNSA. This CDR3 is CASSLTSGSYEQYF. CDR3 bases: TGTGCCAGCAGCTTAACTAGCGGGAGCTACGAGCAGTACTTC. Full variable domain (outside the CDR3, taken from reference TRBV7-2 and TRBJ2-7): GAGVSQSPSNKVTEKGKDVELRCDPISGHTALYWYRQSLGQGLEFLIYFQGNSAPDKSGLPSDRFSAERTGGSVSTLTIQRTQQEDSAVYLCASSLTSGSYEQYFGPGTRLTVT.

This clone was picked up one time. The chain employs TRBV30 and TRBJ2-3, with TRBD2 matching 7 bases. The CDR3 covers 14 residues. V shed 0 bases and J 5 bases; nucleotides not matched to a gene: 5. Germline CDR1 reads GTSNPN; CDR2 reads SVGIG (reference sequence). In nucleotides, the CDR3 is TGTGCCTGGAGTGTACGTCCGGGGGGAGATACGCAGTATTTT. Amino acid sequence: CAWSVRPGGDTQYF. The complete variable domain, with remaining parts taken from reference TRBV30 and TRBJ2-3, reads SQTIHQWPATLVQPVGSPLSLECTVEGTSNPNLYWYRQAAGRGLQLLFYSVGIGQISSEVPQNLSASRPQDRQFILSSKKLLLSDSGFYLCAWSVRPGGDTQYFGPGTRLTVL.

The chain couples TRBV4-2 to TRBJ2-2; TRBD2 matches at 8 bases. The V gene end was trimmed by 0 bases and the J gene end by 6 bases; junction bases not matched to a gene: 6. Germline V gives CDR1 LGHNA, CDR2 YNFKEQ. The CDR3 has 16 amino acids. The CDR3 loop is CASSQDAGRGAGELFF. The CDR3 DNA follows: TGTGCCAGCAGCCAAGATGCGGGGCGGGGGGCCGGGGAGCTGTTTTTT.

This clone came up a few times. The chain has TRBV2 and TRBJ1-5; the D is unclear. The CDR3 runs 13 residues. Germline CDR1 SNHLY, CDR2 FYNNEI. V was shortened by 6 bases and J by 15 bases, with 21 bases between the two germline ends. In DNA, the CDR3 is TGTGCCAGCAGCCAAGCCCTGACGGGGTCTGGGCATTTT. Protein sequence: CASSQALTGSGHF.

The chain employs TRBV25-1 and TRBJ1-2, with 8 positions matching TRBD1. The germline V gene encodes CDR1 MGHDK and CDR2 SYGVNS. The CDR3 has 14 residues. Trimming removed 7 bases from V and 4 bases from J; junction bases left unmatched: 8. This CDR3 is CASKGDRGSYGYTF. The CDR3 DNA reads as TGTGCCAGCAAGGGCGACAGGGGTTCCTATGGCTACACCTTC.

V is TRBV6-6 and J is TRBJ2-1, with D perhaps TRBD2 (5 bases). The V end was cut by 10 bases, the J end by 0 bases, with 10 bases between. Germline CDR1 reads MNHNY; CDR2 reads SVGAGI (reference sequence). The CDR3 spans 13 residues. The CDR3 nucleotides read TGTGCCACCCTCCGGGGCTCCTACAATGAGCAGTTCTTC. This translates into CATLRGSYNEQFF.

There are a few counts of this clone. CDR3 DNA sequence: TGCGCCAGCAGCTGGGGGACAGGGGGCGGCTACACCTTC. Residues: CASSWGTGGGYTF. The V and J genes are TRBV5-1 and TRBJ1-2, with 12 bases lining up with TRBD1. Germline V gene sequence: CDR1 SGHRS, CDR2 YFSETQ. This CDR3 is 13 amino acids long. Trimming took 3 bases from V and 8 from J; bases not matched to a gene: 2. Full variable domain (remainder filled in from reference TRBV5-1 and TRBJ1-2): KAGVTQTPRYLIKTRGQQVTLSCSPISGHRSVSWYQQTPGQGLQFLFEYFSETQRNKGNFPGRFSGRQFSNSRSEMNVSTLELGDSALYLCASSWGTGGGYTFGSGTRLTVV.

CDR3 loop: CASSLKSGATNEKLFF. The CDR3, as DNA: TGCGCCAGCAGCTTAAAATCGGGAGCAACTAATGAAAAACTGTTTTTT. This sequence joins TRBV5-1 and TRBJ1-4; no definite D call. The ends were cut back, 2 bases at V and 0 bases at J, with 11 bases in the middle. The germline CDR1 and CDR2 sequences are SGHRS and YFSETQ. The CDR3 contains 16 residues.

The chain carries TRBV11-3 and TRBJ2-1, with 7 bases that match TRBD1. J was trimmed by 10 bases and V by 5 bases; bases with no gene match: 5. The CDR3 loop spans 12 amino acids. Germline assignment: CDR1 SGHNT and CDR2 YENEEA. The CDR3 DNA reads TGTGCCAGCAGCAGGGGGCTAGGGGAGCAGTTCTTC. Translation gives CASSRGLGEQFF.